This T cell receptor beta chain was sequenced during a study of cytomegalovirus exposure and HLA in healthy donors. Study-wide results and limits: As a later analysis showed, several of the most significant clusters appeared to be linked to common viral pathogens.

A multiplex PCR was run with 60 Vbeta primers and 13 Jbeta primers. The method was immunoSEQ multiplex PCR; TCRdb's version includes in-frame clones alone and lacks a portion of them. The sample records 150,000 to 200,000 clones, about 81% being singletons. The CDR3 extends over 15 amino acids. Per the germline V gene, CDR1 is MNHNY and CDR2 is SVGAGI (reference sequence). Trimming removed 2 bases at V and 4 bases at J, with 14 bases between. About this clone: Antigen unknown.

The sequence was collected from a woman aged 45-59 years in good health and CMV-seropositive. The V call is TRBV6-6, the J call TRBJ2-5; perhaps TRBD2 as D (6 bases). Sequenced sample: PBMCs. CDR3 sequence: CASSYRGGPGETQYF. The DNA for the CDR3 is TGTGCCAGCAGTTACCGCGGAGGGCCAGGAGAGACCCAGTACTTC.